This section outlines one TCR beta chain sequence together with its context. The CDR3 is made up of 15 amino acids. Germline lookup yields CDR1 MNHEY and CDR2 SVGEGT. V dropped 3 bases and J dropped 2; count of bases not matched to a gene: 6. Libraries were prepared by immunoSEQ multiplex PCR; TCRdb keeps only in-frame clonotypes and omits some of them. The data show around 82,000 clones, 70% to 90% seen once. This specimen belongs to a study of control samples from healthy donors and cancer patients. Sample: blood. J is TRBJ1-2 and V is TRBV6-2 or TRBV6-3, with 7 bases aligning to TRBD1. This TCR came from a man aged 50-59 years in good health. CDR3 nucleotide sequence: TGTGCCAGCAGTTATACAGGGGAGGGGAACTATGGCTACACCTTC. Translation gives CASSYTGEGNYGYTF.